This T cell receptor (beta chain) was observed in a study of radiation and T cells in renal cell carcinoma. Points from the study as a whole: Top tumor clonotypes rose in blood 2 weeks post-radiation, then contracted. Pretreatment tumor biopsies were lacking, so baseline clonotypes are unknown.

The V gene end was trimmed by 6 bases and the J gene end by 0 bases; junction bases not matched to a gene: 5. This CDR3 is built from 15 residues. Germline CDR1 SGHVS, CDR2 FQNEAQ. Time point noted: blood 2 weeks post-SBRT. Sample treatment: 15 Gy SBRT to primary tumor, nephrectomy 4 weeks later. Serial blood draws occurred at baseline and 2 and 4 weeks post-SBRT. The tumor was a clear cell renal cell carcinoma. Assay used: immunoSEQ multiplex PCR; TCRdb lists only in-frame clones, some missing. Here the sample spans 160,000 or so clones, over 80% being singletons. Regarding this clone: The antigen is unknown.

The sample was blood, taken from a patient whose treatment included radiotherapy and nephrectomy. This chain links TRBV7-8 with TRBJ2-5; TRBD1 aligns across 9 bases. This TCR derives from a woman aged 50 to 65 with renal cell carcinoma. The CDR3 sequence: CASRPDRGDQETQYF. The CDR3 DNA reads as TGTGCCAGCAGACCAGACAGGGGGGACCAAGAGACCCAGTACTTC. Full variable domain (missing parts from reference TRBV7-8 and TRBJ2-5): GAGVSQSPRYKVAKRGQDVALRCDPISGHVSLFWYQQALGQGPEFLTYFQNEAQLDKSGLPSDRFFAERPEGSVSTLKIQRTQQEDSAVYLCASRPDRGDQETQYFGPGTRLLVL.